One and the same sample provided the 23 T cell receptor beta chains below, sequenced in a study of T-cell reconstitution after alpha-beta-depleted transplantation in children. During its preparation, the TCRbeta library received unique molecular identifiers. Each CDR3 protein is one row after TCRdb ran MiXCR on the PCR reads. This sample carries several thousand distinct CDR3 sequences, less than 20% of them seen once, and the ten largest clones take around 80%. The sequencing used PBMCs, mostly from graft donor cells, collected 180 days after TCRalphabeta/CD19-depleted stem cell transplant. These receptors were obtained from a patient under 10 years old who had a stem cell transplant for inherited bone marrow failure, so the T cells may come from the graft donor.

V usage is TRBV15 and J usage is TRBJ2-2, with unresolved D. Trimming removed 0 bases from V and 7 bases from J, with 9 bases in between. Germline CDR1 reads LNHNV; CDR2 reads YYDKDF (reference sequence). This CDR3 has 14 residues. The CDR3 DNA reads TGTGCCACCAGCAGAGACCAGTCCGGCGGGGAGCTGTTTTTT. Translated, it gives CATSRDQSGGELFF.

The J gene is TRBJ2-3, the V gene TRBV20-1; 8 nucleotides align to TRBD2. With 5 bases clipped from V and 2 bases from J, the junction kept 12 bases outside the gene matches. The CDR3 is 16 residues long. The germline CDR1 and CDR2 sequences are DFQATT and SNEGSKA (reference sequence). Here the CDR3 reads CSADLRGAGNTDTQYF. Written as DNA, the CDR3 is TGCAGTGCTGACTTGCGGGGGGCAGGAAACACAGATACGCAGTATTTT.

At least ten counts were recorded for this clonotype. The chain uses TRBV20-1 and TRBJ2-3; possible D gene TRBD1, 6 bases. Trimming pared 0 bases from V and 10 bases from J, leaving 11 bases between. The germline CDR1 and CDR2 sequences are DFQATT and SNEGSKA (reference sequence). The CDR3 totals 12 residues. In DNA form, the CDR3 reads TGCAGTGCTAGAGATAGGGGGTACCCGCAGTATTTT. Translation gives CSARDRGYPQYF.

Many counts were recorded for this clonotype. This sequence joins TRBV4-3 and TRBJ2-6; 13 bases are shared with TRBD2. This CDR3 has 18 amino acids. J gave up 0 bases and V 2 bases, and 1 base lay outside the gene matches. Germline V gives CDR1 LGHNA, CDR2 YSLEER. This CDR3 is CASSQWTSGSSGANVLTF. CDR3 DNA sequence: TGCGCCAGCAGCCAATGGACTAGCGGGAGCTCTGGGGCCAACGTCCTGACTTTC.

This clonotype was counted at least ten times. The chain carries TRBV11-1 and TRBJ2-3; 10 nucleotides line up with TRBD1. The CDR3 contains 15 residues. V shed 6 bases and J 4 bases; nucleotides not matched to a gene: 7. The germline gives CDR1 SGHAT, CDR2 FQDESV (reference sequence). The CDR3 here is CASRTRTGGADTQYF. DNA for the CDR3: TGTGCCAGCAGGACCCGGACAGGGGGTGCAGATACGCAGTATTTT.

This clonotype was recorded many times. The chain employs TRBV7-9 and TRBJ2-4; D gene unclear. CDR3 length: 13 amino acids. V lost 5 bases and J 7 bases, leaving 12 bases between the germline ends. The germline V gene has CDR1 SEHNR and CDR2 FQNEAQ (reference sequence). The CDR3 protein is CASSGRFRNIQYF. DNA of the CDR3: TGTGCCAGCAGCGGTCGGTTCAGGAACATTCAGTACTTC. The variable domain in full, completed from reference TRBV7-9 and TRBJ2-4, reads DTGVSQNPRHKITKRGQNVTFRCDPISEHNRLYWYRQTLGQGPEFLTYFQNEAQLEKSRLLSDRFSAERPKGSFSTLEIQRTEQGDSAMYLCASSGRFRNIQYFGAGTRLSVL.

This clonotype has at least ten counts. The rearrangement uses TRBV29-1 and TRBJ2-3; possibly TRBD1 for D (8 bases). The CDR3 sequence is 14 residues long. The germline gives CDR1 SQVTM, CDR2 ANQGSEA. The V gene lost 7 bases and the J gene lost 5 bases, with 19 bases spanning the gap. The CDR3 loop is CSADGQGGVDTQYF. In DNA form, the CDR3 reads TGCAGCGCTGACGGACAGGGAGGGGTAGATACGCAGTATTTT.

This clonotype was seen repeatedly, ten times or more. The chain is built from TRBV4-2 and TRBJ1-2; D is uncertain. Germline V CDR1 and CDR2: LGHNA, YNFKEQ. The germline V and J ends were trimmed by 6 bases and 7 bases, with 18 bases remaining between them. This CDR3 is built from 14 residues. CDR3 residues: CASSPFRAGGGYTF. CDR3 sequence (DNA): TGTGCCAGCAGTCCCTTCCGGGCAGGAGGTGGCTACACCTTC.

This clonotype has a count of ten or more. This rearrangement joins TRBV28 to TRBJ2-7, with 9 nucleotides matching TRBD2. CDR3 length: 15 residues. Germline V gene sequence: CDR1 MDHEN, CDR2 SYDVKM. After removal of 7 bases from V and 5 bases from J, the junction contained 12 bases not matched to a gene. CDR3 sequence (DNA): TGTGCCAGCATGAGGTGGGCGGGAGGGCTCGACGAGCAGTACTTC. This codes for CASMRWAGGLDEQYF.

This chain joins TRBV6-1 and TRBJ1-1; TRBD1 agrees at 7 bases. CDR3 length: 14 residues. The V gene's germline CDR1 is MNHNS and CDR2 SASEGT. Trimming cost V 4 bases and J 4 bases; bases outside gene matches: 6. The CDR3 loop is CASSVGGAGTEAFF. In DNA form, the CDR3 reads TGTGCCAGCAGTGTAGGGGGCGCAGGCACTGAAGCTTTCTTT.

This clonotype was seen ten or more times. The chain joins TRBV24-1 to TRBJ2-3; D call uncertain. The CDR3 is made up of 11 amino acids. Germline CDR1 is KGHDR and CDR2 is SFDVKD. The V and J ends lost 5 bases and 6 bases respectively, with 5 bases between them. The CDR3 nucleotides are TGTGCCACCAGTGTCTCTGATACGCAGTATTTT. Translation gives CATSVSDTQYF.

This clonotype was observed at least ten times. The rearrangement links TRBV20-1 to TRBJ2-7; 12 bases match TRBD2. There are 14 residues in the CDR3. CDR1 is DFQATT and CDR2 is SNEGSKA in the germline V gene (reference sequence). Trimming took 3 bases from V and 2 from J; bases not matched to a gene: 2. CDR3 coding DNA: TGCAGTGCTAGCGGACTAGCGGGACCCTACGAGCAGTACTTC. Translating it yields CSASGLAGPYEQYF.

This clonotype was observed at least ten times. The chain carries TRBV12-3 or TRBV12-4 and TRBJ1-2, with 9 bases identical to TRBD1. The CDR3 runs to 13 residues. V was pared by 6 bases and J by 5 bases, with 4 bases of the junction left unmatched. The CDR3 here is CASSRTGAYGYTF. CDR3 sequence (DNA): TGTGCCAGCAGCCGGACAGGGGCGTATGGCTACACCTTC.

Ten or more counts support this clonotype. The V gene is TRBV7-9, the J gene TRBJ2-7; 13 nucleotides line up with TRBD2. Per germline, CDR1 SEHNR and CDR2 FQNEAQ (reference sequence). CDR3 length equals 17 residues. V was clipped by 5 bases and J by 4 bases; unmatched bases: 11. The CDR3 spells CASSPRAGTSGTYEQYF. DNA of the CDR3: TGTGCCAGCAGCCCCAGAGCCGGGACTAGCGGGACGTACGAGCAGTACTTC.

This clonotype was picked up many times. The J gene is TRBJ2-7, the V gene TRBV20-1; D remains unclear. The CDR3 sequence is 12 residues long. CDR1 is DFQATT, CDR2 SNEGSKA, per germline (reference sequence). The germline V and J ends were trimmed by 0 bases and 5 bases, with 8 bases remaining between them. The DNA for the CDR3 is TGCAGTGCTAGAGATTGGTCCCACGAGCAGTACTTC. It encodes CSARDWSHEQYF.

This clonotype was picked up many times. The chain employs TRBV6-2 or TRBV6-3 and TRBJ2-7, with D possibly matching TRBD2 (6 bases). Germline CDR1 and CDR2: MNHEY and SVGEGT. The CDR3 has 14 residues. V was shortened by 2 bases and J by 3 bases, with 11 bases between the two germline ends. The CDR3 nucleotides read TGTGCCAGCAGTTACAGACTAGGGAGCTACGAGCAGTACTTC. Its protein is CASSYRLGSYEQYF.

This clonotype has a count of ten or more. V usage is TRBV5-1 and J usage is TRBJ2-1, with 9 positions matching TRBD1. Germline V gene data show CDR1 as SGHRS and CDR2 as YFSETQ. Losses at the gene ends were 5 bases for V and 15 bases for J; bases not matched to a gene: 6. The CDR3 totals 11 residues. CDR3 bases: TGCGCCAGCAGAGACAGGGGGAGTAGGTTCTTC. It encodes CASRDRGSRFF.

This clonotype was observed at least ten times. The rearrangement links TRBV5-1 to TRBJ2-7; D is possibly TRBD1 or TRBD2 (5 bases each). Germline CDR1 and CDR2: SGHRS and YFSETQ. The CDR3 loop spans 12 amino acids. Trimming took off 4 bases at V and 11 bases at J, with 16 bases between the two ends. CDR3 amino acids: CASSPRGARKYF. Written as DNA, the CDR3 is TGCGCCAGCAGCCCGCGAGGGGCGCGTAAGTACTTC.

There are many counts of this clonotype. J is TRBJ1-5 and V is TRBV6-2 or TRBV6-3, with D hard to call. The CDR3 extends over 11 amino acids. Germline V gene lookup returns CDR1 MNHEY and CDR2 SVGEGT. Trimming stripped 8 bases from V and 11 bases from J, with 13 bases between. CDR3 sequence (DNA): TGTGCCAGCGGGCTGGGTTTGGCCCAGCATTTT. Its protein product is CASGLGLAQHF.

The chain has TRBV5-1 and TRBJ1-1; D gene uncertain. V was pared by 0 bases and J by 3 bases, with 12 bases between. This CDR3 comprises 15 residues. Germline lookup yields CDR1 SGHRS and CDR2 YFSETQ. CDR3 protein: CASSLAEATDTEAFF. The CDR3 DNA reads TGCGCCAGCAGCTTGGCCGAGGCGACGGACACTGAAGCTTTCTTT.

This clonotype was observed at least ten times. The gene calls are TRBV7-2 and TRBJ2-2; no definite D call. Germline CDR1 is SGHTA and CDR2 is FQGNSA. With 4 bases removed from V and 2 bases from J, the gap between germline ends came to 8 bases. CDR3 length equals 14 residues. The DNA of the CDR3 is TGTGCCAGCAGCTCCAGTGCTAACACCGGGGAGCTGTTTTTT. It codes for CASSSSANTGELFF.

This clonotype was recorded at least ten times. The chain has TRBV7-9 and TRBJ1-5, with D perhaps matching TRBD1 (5 bases). Germline CDR1 and CDR2: SEHNR and FQNEAQ (reference sequence). The length of the CDR3 is 15 residues. Trimming shortened V by 1 base and J by 7 bases, and 14 bases separated the two germline ends. The CDR3 DNA is TGTGCCAGCAGCTTAGAAAGACAGCCTACCCAGCCCCAGCATTTT. It yields the protein CASSLERQPTQPQHF.

This clonotype was observed many times. This chain links TRBV7-9 with TRBJ1-6; weak D call: TRBD1 (6 bases). The CDR3 contains 16 residues. Trimming took off 4 bases at V and 0 bases at J, with 10 bases between the two ends. The germline V gene encodes CDR1 SEHNR and CDR2 FQNEAQ (reference sequence). The CDR3 sequence is CASSYDRSSYNSPLHF. In DNA, the CDR3 is TGTGCCAGCAGCTACGACAGGAGCTCCTATAATTCACCCCTCCACTTT.